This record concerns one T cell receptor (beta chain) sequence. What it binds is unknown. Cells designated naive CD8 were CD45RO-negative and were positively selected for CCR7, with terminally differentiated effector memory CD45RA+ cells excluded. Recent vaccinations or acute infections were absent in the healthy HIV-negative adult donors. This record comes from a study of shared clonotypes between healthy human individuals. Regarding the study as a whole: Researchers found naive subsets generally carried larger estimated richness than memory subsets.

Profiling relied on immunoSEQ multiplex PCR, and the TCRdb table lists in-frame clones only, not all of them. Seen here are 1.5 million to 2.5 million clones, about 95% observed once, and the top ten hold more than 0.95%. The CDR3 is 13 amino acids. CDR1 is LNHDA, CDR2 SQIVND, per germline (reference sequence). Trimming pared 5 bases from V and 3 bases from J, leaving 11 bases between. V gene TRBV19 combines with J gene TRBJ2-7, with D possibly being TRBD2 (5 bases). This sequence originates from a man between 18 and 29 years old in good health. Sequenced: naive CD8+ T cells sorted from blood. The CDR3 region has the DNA TGTGCCAGTAGTCCCGGGGTTTTCTACGAGCAGTACTTC. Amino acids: CASSPGVFYEQYF.